Below are 18 T cell receptor beta chains sequenced from a single sample in a study of shared T cell receptors in the human thymus. The repertoire was sequenced with immunoSEQ multiplex PCR; TCRdb's copy has only in-frame clones and lacks some. The sample includes 630,000 or so clones, around 87% seen only once; the top ten take roughly 0.0086%. This sample also appeared in a second study, on human thymus T cells.

Source material: thymocytes. Receptors originate from a boy younger than two with a congenital heart defect.

This sequence joins TRBV2 and TRBJ2-7; 10 bases are shared with TRBD2. Germline loops: CDR1 SNHLY, CDR2 FYNNEI. This CDR3 region has 16 residues. V lost 11 bases and J lost 5; bases outside the gene matches: 18. This CDR3 reads CAYDPASGGAFNEQYF. The CDR3, as DNA: TGTGCCTATGACCCGGCTAGCGGGGGAGCATTTAACGAGCAGTACTTC.

The V and J genes are TRBV15 and TRBJ1-2; tentatively, D is TRBD1 (6 bases). Looked up from germline, CDR1 is LNHNV and CDR2 is YYDKDF (reference sequence). Trimming removed 1 base at V and 6 bases at J, with 12 bases between. The CDR3 consists of 14 residues. The CDR3 DNA reads as TGTGCCACCAGCAGAGGAGGGACAAACCATGGCTACACCTTC. Its translation is CATSRGGTNHGYTF.

This clone was counted once. This chain links TRBV6-5 with TRBJ2-4; tentatively, D is TRBD2 (6 bases). Germline lookup yields CDR1 MNHEY and CDR2 SVGAGI. Trimming pared 0 bases from V and 8 bases from J, leaving 8 bases between. The CDR3 is 13 residues long. This CDR3 reads CASSYSTSHIQYF. The CDR3 bases are TGTGCCAGCAGTTACTCGACTAGTCACATTCAGTACTTC.

The chain couples TRBV6-4 to TRBJ1-5; D unresolved. CDR1 and CDR2 from the germline V gene are MRHNA and SNTAGT. Trimming removed 6 bases from V and 3 bases from J, with 9 bases in between. The CDR3 runs 13 residues. The CDR3 DNA reads TGTGCCAGCAGCACAGTCCCCAATCAGCCCCAGCATTTT. Protein sequence: CASSTVPNQPQHF.

The chain carries TRBV4-1 and TRBJ2-3; TRBD1 agrees at 7 bases. This CDR3 spans 16 amino acids. CDR1 and CDR2 from the germline V gene are MGHRA and YSYEKL. V gave up 2 bases and J gave up 1 base; unmatched junction bases: 6. CDR3 DNA sequence: TGCGCCAGCAGCCAAAACCCCGGGACAGGCACAGATACGCAGTATTTT. As protein: CASSQNPGTGTDTQYF.

The chain has TRBV7-6 and TRBJ1-2, with 9 bases lining up with TRBD1. This CDR3 contains 18 residues. V gave up 4 bases and J gave up 3 bases; unmatched junction bases: 15. CDR1 is SGHVS and CDR2 is FNYEAQ in the germline V gene. The CDR3 loop is CASSSTEPGQGDDYGYTF. The CDR3 nucleotides read TGTGCCAGCAGCTCGACCGAACCGGGACAGGGAGATGACTATGGCTACACCTTC.

The chain combines TRBV4-2 with TRBJ2-1; no clear D gene. Germline CDR1 LGHNA, CDR2 YNFKEQ. The V end lost 0 bases, the J end lost 3 bases, and 9 bases lay between the germline ends. The CDR3 is 15 residues long. The CDR3 loop is CASSQDWLLYNEQFF. The CDR3 nucleotides are TGTGCCAGCAGCCAAGACTGGCTCCTCTACAATGAGCAGTTCTTC.

V is TRBV5-4 and J is TRBJ1-2; D might be TRBD1 (5 bases). The CDR3 extends over 15 amino acids. V lost 0 bases and J lost 6, with 15 bases in between. Germline V gene data show CDR1 as SGHNT and CDR2 as YYREEE (reference sequence). The CDR3 DNA sequence: TGTGCCAGCAGCTTGGTTAACGAAGGGGCGAATGGCTACACCTTC. This encodes CASSLVNEGANGYTF.

The J gene is TRBJ1-2, the V gene TRBV15; 10 bases map to TRBD1. V trimming: 5 bases; J trimming: 4 bases; junction bases outside the gene matches: 4. Germline V gene sequence: CDR1 LNHNV, CDR2 YYDKDF (reference sequence). This CDR3 spans 14 amino acids. CDR3 DNA: TGTGCCACCAGCGACAGGGGGCGCGGCTATGGCTACACCTTC. The encoded protein is CATSDRGRGYGYTF.

The CDR3 region has the DNA TGTGCCAGCAGCTCTTTCGAGGATCCCTCCTACAATGAGCAGTTCTTC. Translation gives CASSSFEDPSYNEQFF. J is TRBJ2-1 and V is TRBV5-4; D gene uncertain. Germline CDR1 and CDR2: SGHNT and YYREEE (reference sequence). V gave up 3 bases and J gave up 0 bases, with 13 bases separating them. The CDR3 contains 16 residues.

The chain carries TRBV9 and TRBJ2-3; the match to TRBD2 covers 8 bases. This CDR3 has 15 amino acids. V was pared by 0 bases and J by 1 base, with 1 base of the junction left unmatched. Germline V gene lookup returns CDR1 SGDLS and CDR2 YYNGEE. Here the CDR3 reads CASSVATSGTDTQYF. The CDR3 DNA is TGTGCCAGCAGCGTAGCGACTAGCGGCACAGATACGCAGTATTTT. Full variable domain (outside the CDR3, taken from reference TRBV9 and TRBJ2-3): DSGVTQTPKHLITATGQRVTLRCSPRSGDLSVYWYQQSLDQGLQFLIQYYNGEERAKGNILERFSAQQFPDLHSELNLSSLELGDSALYFCASSVATSGTDTQYFGPGTRLTVL.

The rearrangement links TRBV7-9 to TRBJ1-2; 10 bases are shared with TRBD1. CDR3 length: 17 residues. Trimming took 4 bases from V and 4 from J; bases not matched to a gene: 12. Germline V lookup: CDR1 SEHNR, CDR2 FQNEAQ (reference sequence). CDR3 residues: CASSSRNDRGPSYGYTF. The CDR3 nucleotides are TGTGCCAGCAGCTCACGGAACGACAGGGGGCCTAGCTATGGCTACACCTTC.

The chain employs TRBV18 and TRBJ2-3, with 8 bases lining up with TRBD1. Looked up from germline, CDR1 is KGHSH and CDR2 is LQKENI. The CDR3 runs 15 residues. The ends lost 3 bases at V and 0 bases at J; junction bases unmatched: 2. DNA of the CDR3: TGTGCCAGCTCACCCGGACAGGGCAGCACAGATACGCAGTATTTT. It is translated as CASSPGQGSTDTQYF.

The CDR3, as DNA: TGTGCCAGCAGTGCTAAGGACAGGCGCTACGAGCAGTACTTC. Amino acid sequence: CASSAKDRRYEQYF. The chain couples TRBV28 to TRBJ2-7; TRBD1 matches at 7 bases. CDR3 length equals 14 residues. Germline CDR1 reads MDHEN; CDR2 reads SYDVKM. With V trimmed by 5 bases and J by 3 bases, 7 bases remained unmatched.

The chain uses TRBV6-5 and TRBJ1-2, with TRBD1 matching 10 bases. J was trimmed by 6 bases and V by 0 bases; bases with no gene match: 7. This CDR3 comprises 16 residues. Germline V lookup: CDR1 MNHEY, CDR2 SVGAGI. CDR3 bases: TGTGCCAGCAGTTACTCTCAGGGACAGGGGACTCATGGCTACACCTTC. Its protein is CASSYSQGQGTHGYTF.

The chain combines TRBV10-3 with TRBJ1-1; unclear D gene. Germline V CDR1 and CDR2: ENHRY, SYGVKD. V was shortened by 3 bases and J by 0 bases, with 5 bases between the two germline ends. The CDR3 spans 13 residues. CDR3 residues: CAISDGLNTEAFF. The CDR3 nucleotides are TGTGCCATCAGTGATGGGCTGAACACTGAAGCTTTCTTT.

The chain joins TRBV4-2 to TRBJ2-7; 13 positions agree with TRBD2. The CDR3 totals 22 residues. Germline CDR1 LGHNA, CDR2 YNFKEQ. V shed 4 bases, J shed 0 bases, and the junction held 21 bases outside the gene matches. CDR3 coding DNA: TGTGCCAGCAGCCCACATGTGTTGAACGCGACTAGCGGGGGGCTGAGCTCCTACGAGCAGTACTTC. It codes for CASSPHVLNATSGGLSSYEQYF.

The chain uses TRBV4-1 and TRBJ2-3, with TRBD2 identical over 10 bases. CDR3 length equals 15 residues. Per germline, CDR1 MGHRA and CDR2 YSYEKL. V trimming: 4 bases; J trimming: 4 bases; junction bases outside the gene matches: 5. The CDR3 sequence is CASSRGLAVSDTQYF. The CDR3 coding sequence is TGCGCCAGCAGCCGAGGACTAGCGGTGTCAGATACGCAGTATTTT.